These T cell receptor beta chains were read from a single sample in a study of cytomegalovirus exposure and HLA in healthy donors. Some clones are missing from TCRdb's copy, which holds only in-frame ones; the method was immunoSEQ multiplex PCR. The table has 95,000 to 150,000 clones, 81% seen once. The sequenced sample was PBMCs. The receptors originated from a woman aged 40 to 49 in good health and CMV-seronegative. Each CDR3 is given with its conserved first and last residue. D genes are given only for firm matches.

d_call: TRBD1
j_call: TRBJ2-7
v_call: TRBV18
cdr3_aa: CASSPALLQGGPSYEQYF

d_call: TRBD2
j_call: TRBJ2-1
v_call: TRBV7-3
cdr3_aa: CASSLEASGLVKEQFF

d_call: TRBD2
j_call: TRBJ2-2
v_call: TRBV7-9
cdr3_aa: CSSSPRSRGSSSTGELFF

d_call: .
j_call: TRBJ1-2
v_call: TRBV7-8
cdr3_aa: CASTEGVNYGYTF

d_call: TRBD2
j_call: TRBJ2-7
v_call: TRBV7-2
cdr3_aa: CASEPASGSHEQYF

d_call: .
j_call: TRBJ2-6
v_call: TRBV15
cdr3_aa: CATRTGGAGANVLTF

d_call: TRBD1
j_call: TRBJ1-4
v_call: TRBV7-9
cdr3_aa: CASSPGTVQTNEKLFF

d_call: TRBD1
j_call: TRBJ1-1
v_call: TRBV6-6
cdr3_aa: CASSSPDREVNTEAFF

d_call: TRBD1
j_call: TRBJ1-1
v_call: TRBV7-9
cdr3_aa: CSSSRRGGQFWAFF

d_call: .
j_call: TRBJ1-1
v_call: TRBV5-1
cdr3_aa: CASSLNGGTEAFF

d_call: .
j_call: TRBJ1-1
v_call: TRBV29-1
cdr3_aa: CSVALAVRTEAFF

d_call: TRBD1
j_call: TRBJ2-1
v_call: TRBV9
cdr3_aa: CASGLGQGPYNEQFF

d_call: .
j_call: TRBJ2-7
v_call: TRBV11-2
cdr3_aa: CASRLGPNEQYF

d_call: .
j_call: TRBJ1-1
v_call: TRBV19
cdr3_aa: CASSTRTENTEAFF

d_call: TRBD2
j_call: TRBJ2-1
v_call: TRBV5-1
cdr3_aa: CASSLAGRLAGGPYNEQFF

d_call: .
j_call: TRBJ2-7
v_call: TRBV29-1
cdr3_aa: CSVEDGGRQGRYF

d_call: .
j_call: .
v_call: TRBV27
cdr3_aa: CASMSLRGTYEQYF

d_call: .
j_call: TRBJ2-3
v_call: TRBV2
cdr3_aa: CASTLPLTGLVTDTQYF

d_call: TRBD1
j_call: TRBJ2-7
v_call: TRBV28
cdr3_aa: CASSYSAQGSYEQYF

d_call: .
j_call: TRBJ1-1
v_call: TRBV6-1
cdr3_aa: CASSVLGPEAFF

d_call: .
j_call: TRBJ1-5
v_call: TRBV18
cdr3_aa: CASSPKTGRNQPQHF

d_call: .
j_call: TRBJ2-6
v_call: TRBV6-5
cdr3_aa: CASSADSSGANVLTF

d_call: .
j_call: TRBJ2-2
v_call: TRBV7-9
cdr3_aa: CASSLFSGKNTGELFF

d_call: .
j_call: TRBJ1-1
v_call: TRBV9
cdr3_aa: CASAQGGGTEAFF

d_call: TRBD1
j_call: TRBJ2-1
v_call: TRBV6-4
cdr3_aa: CASSDSGQGVARQFF

d_call: TRBD1
j_call: TRBJ2-1
v_call: TRBV13
cdr3_aa: CASSLRFRTGYDEQFF

d_call: .
j_call: TRBJ2-1
v_call: TRBV4-1
cdr3_aa: CASSQVSFNEQFF

d_call: .
j_call: TRBJ1-1
v_call: TRBV10-3
cdr3_aa: CAISDRGTEAFF

d_call: TRBD2
j_call: TRBJ2-7
v_call: TRBV28
cdr3_aa: CAGRKAGLVIYEQYF

d_call: TRBD1
j_call: TRBJ1-2
v_call: TRBV6-4
cdr3_aa: CASRGTGYSGYTF

d_call: TRBD2
j_call: TRBJ2-5
v_call: TRBV27
cdr3_aa: CASSLVGVAGGNQETQYF

d_call: TRBD2
j_call: TRBJ2-5
v_call: TRBV7-2
cdr3_aa: CASSQGLAGGQEQYF

d_call: .
j_call: TRBJ2-2
v_call: TRBV6-5
cdr3_aa: CASSHGHENTGELFF

d_call: .
j_call: TRBJ1-6
v_call: TRBV19
cdr3_aa: CASSPRGSENSPLHF

d_call: .
j_call: TRBJ2-3
v_call: TRBV25-1
cdr3_aa: CASSAGGLGTDTQYF

d_call: TRBD1
j_call: TRBJ1-4
v_call: TRBV5-4
cdr3_aa: CASSSGQPKTNEKLFF

d_call: .
j_call: TRBJ2-3
v_call: TRBV4-1
cdr3_aa: CASSHLGTDTQYF

d_call: TRBD2
j_call: TRBJ2-1
v_call: TRBV5-4
cdr3_aa: CASSFRTSGYNEQFF

d_call: TRBD2
j_call: TRBJ2-7
v_call: TRBV18
cdr3_aa: CASSPPNSGSEQYF

d_call: TRBD1
j_call: TRBJ1-2
v_call: TRBV5-5
cdr3_aa: CASSPRTGEGYGYTF

d_call: TRBD1
j_call: TRBJ1-1
v_call: TRBV7-9
cdr3_aa: CSSRKDRGMNTEAFF

d_call: TRBD1
j_call: TRBJ1-5
v_call: TRBV18
cdr3_aa: CASSQGAQNQPQHF

d_call: TRBD2
j_call: TRBJ2-7
v_call: TRBV7-9
cdr3_aa: CASSLRTTSGGAQEQYF

d_call: .
j_call: TRBJ2-7
v_call: TRBV4-1
cdr3_aa: CASSSPFSEQYF

d_call: TRBD2
j_call: TRBJ2-5
v_call: TRBV29-1
cdr3_aa: CSLLRGSGAPETQYF

d_call: TRBD1
j_call: TRBJ2-2
v_call: TRBV2
cdr3_aa: CASSVTGGLMSGELFF

d_call: .
j_call: TRBJ2-5
v_call: TRBV5-4
cdr3_aa: CASSLVRKGRETQYF

d_call: TRBD1
j_call: TRBJ1-2
v_call: TRBV6-4
cdr3_aa: CASRETGNDGYTF

d_call: TRBD1
j_call: TRBJ1-2
v_call: TRBV5-6
cdr3_aa: CASSLATGARYYGYTF

d_call: TRBD2
j_call: TRBJ2-7
v_call: TRBV7-9
cdr3_aa: CASIASGTSSYEQYF

d_call: .
j_call: TRBJ2-1
v_call: TRBV19
cdr3_aa: CASSPTFSGGKSYNEQFF

d_call: .
j_call: TRBJ1-6
v_call: TRBV19
cdr3_aa: CASYDRRYNSPLHF

d_call: TRBD2
j_call: TRBJ2-5
v_call: TRBV11-2
cdr3_aa: CASSFLPGLAAETQYF